The present T cell receptor beta chain was sequenced within a study of T cell repertoires in cytomegalovirus infection. The CDR3 spans 15 residues. CDR1 SEHNR and CDR2 FQNEAQ come from the germline V gene (reference sequence). Unmatched junction bases numbered 6, after V lost 3 bases and J lost 2 bases. From the reads, TCRdb called clonotypes with MiXCR, one entry per CDR3 protein. The table records hundreds of thousands of distinct CDR3 sequences, 31% of them present only once. Study outcomes and limitations: HLA-C-restricted CMV clonotypes gave the most frequent clonotype in two of eight donors.

Worth noting for this clonotype: Antigen specificity is unknown.

This clonotype was obtained from a human donor in good health (CMV status not recorded). Some clones in this sample may be carry-over from other donors' samples. V and J are TRBV7-9 and TRBJ2-7, with 8 nucleotides matching TRBD2. Source: cultured CD8+ T cells from PBMCs, taken from culture after CMV antigen stimulation. The chain's CDR3 is CASSFPISGAYEQYF. The CDR3 DNA reads as TGTGCCAGCAGCTTCCCGATTAGCGGGGCCTACGAGCAGTACTTC. Looking up the rest from reference TRBV7-9 and TRBJ2-7 gives the full variable domain: DTGVSQNPRHKITKRGQNVTFRCDPISEHNRLYWYRQTLGQGPEFLTYFQNEAQLEKSRLLSDRFSAERPKGSFSTLEIQRTEQGDSAMYLCASSFPISGAYEQYFGPGTRLTVT.